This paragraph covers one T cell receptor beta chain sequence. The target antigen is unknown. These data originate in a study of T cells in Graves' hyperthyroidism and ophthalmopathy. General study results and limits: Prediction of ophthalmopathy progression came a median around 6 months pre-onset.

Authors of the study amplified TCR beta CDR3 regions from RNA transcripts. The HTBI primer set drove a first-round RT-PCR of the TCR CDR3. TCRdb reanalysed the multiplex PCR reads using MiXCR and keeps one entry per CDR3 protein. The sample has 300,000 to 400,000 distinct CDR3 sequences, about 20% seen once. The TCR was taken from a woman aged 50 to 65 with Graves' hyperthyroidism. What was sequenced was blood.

This chain's CDR3 is CAISESSGALSNQPQHF. As DNA, the CDR3 is TGTGCCATCAGTGAGTCTTCAGGAGCTCTTTCCAATCAGCCCCAGCATTTT. The chain links TRBV10-3 to TRBJ1-5; D remains unclear. Germline V gives CDR1 ENHRY, CDR2 SYGVKD. CDR3 length: 17 amino acids. Deletions cut 0 bases from V and 3 bases from J, with 15 bases between.